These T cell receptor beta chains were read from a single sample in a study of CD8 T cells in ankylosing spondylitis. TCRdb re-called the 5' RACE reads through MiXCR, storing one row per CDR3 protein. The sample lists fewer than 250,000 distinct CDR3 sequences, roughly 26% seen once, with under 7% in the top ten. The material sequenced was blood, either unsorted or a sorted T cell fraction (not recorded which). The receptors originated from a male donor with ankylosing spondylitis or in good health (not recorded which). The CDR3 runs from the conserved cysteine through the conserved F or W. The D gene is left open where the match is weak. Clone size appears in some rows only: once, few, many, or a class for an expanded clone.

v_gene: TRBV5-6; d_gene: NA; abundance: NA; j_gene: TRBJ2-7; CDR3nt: TGTGCCAGCAGCTTGCAACAGGGACCCTACGAGCAGTACTTC; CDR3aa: CASSLQQGPYEQYF
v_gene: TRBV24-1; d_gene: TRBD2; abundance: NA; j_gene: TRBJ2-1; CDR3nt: TGTGCCACCAGTGATTCTGGCCTAGCGGGAGGTAATGAGCAGTTCTTC; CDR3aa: CATSDSGLAGGNEQFF
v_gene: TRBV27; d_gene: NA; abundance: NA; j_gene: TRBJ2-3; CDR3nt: TGTGCCAGCAGTTTATGGGCAGGGAGGCAAGATACGCAGTATTTT; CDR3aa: CASSLWAGRQDTQYF
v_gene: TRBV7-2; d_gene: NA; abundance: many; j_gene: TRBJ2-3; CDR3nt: TGTGCCAGCAGCTTCAAGGGCGGGCCCAGCACAGATACGCAGTATTTT; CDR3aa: CASSFKGGPSTDTQYF
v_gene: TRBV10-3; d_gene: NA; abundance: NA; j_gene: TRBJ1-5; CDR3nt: TGTGCCATCACCGGGGGGGACCATCAGCCCCAGCATTTT; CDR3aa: CAITGGDHQPQHF
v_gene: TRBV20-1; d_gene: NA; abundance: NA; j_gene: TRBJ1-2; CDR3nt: TGCAGTGCTGAGCAGGGAAGTGGTGGCTACACCTTC; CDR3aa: CSAEQGSGGYTF
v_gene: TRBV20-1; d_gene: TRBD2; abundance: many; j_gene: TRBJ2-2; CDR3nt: TGCAGTGCGCGGCGGGAGCACACCGGGGAGCTGTTTTTT; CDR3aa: CSARREHTGELFF
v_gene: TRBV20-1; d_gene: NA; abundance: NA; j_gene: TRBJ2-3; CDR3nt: TGCATGCAGGACCAGACAGATACGCAGTATTTT; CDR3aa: CMQDQTDTQYF
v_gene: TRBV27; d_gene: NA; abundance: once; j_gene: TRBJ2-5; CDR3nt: TGTGCCAGCAGTTTACAGGGGGGAAGGGAGACCCAGTACTTC; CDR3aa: CASSLQGGRETQYF
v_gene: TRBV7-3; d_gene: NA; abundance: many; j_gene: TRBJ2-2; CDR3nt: TGTGCCAGCAGCGCCACCTTTAAAGCCGGGGAGCTGTTTTTT; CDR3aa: CASSATFKAGELFF
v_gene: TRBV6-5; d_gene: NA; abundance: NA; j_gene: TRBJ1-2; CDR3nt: TGTGCCAGCAGTTACTGGGGAGGGGGGGGCATCAATGGCTACACCTTC; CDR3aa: CASSYWGGGGINGYTF
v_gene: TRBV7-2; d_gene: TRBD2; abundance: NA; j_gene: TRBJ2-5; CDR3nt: TGTGCCAGCAGCTTACGGGGGAGGGGCTACTACCAAGAGACCCAGTACTTC; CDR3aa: CASSLRGRGYYQETQYF
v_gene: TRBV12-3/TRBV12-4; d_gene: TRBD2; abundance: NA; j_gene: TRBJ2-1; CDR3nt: TGTGCCAGCAGGCCTAGCGGCCAAAGCTCCTACAATGAGCAGTTCTTC; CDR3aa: CASRPSGQSSYNEQFF
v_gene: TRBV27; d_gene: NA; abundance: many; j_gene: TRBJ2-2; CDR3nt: TGTGCCAGCAGTTTACCCCAGGGCACCGGGGAGCTGTTTTTT; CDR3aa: CASSLPQGTGELFF
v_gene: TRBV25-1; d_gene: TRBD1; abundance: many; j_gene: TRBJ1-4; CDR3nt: TGTGCCAGCAGTCCCCAAATGCAGGGGGCGGTTGAAAAACTGTTTTTT; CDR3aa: CASSPQMQGAVEKLFF
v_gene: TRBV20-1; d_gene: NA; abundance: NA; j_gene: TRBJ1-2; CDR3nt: TGCAGTGCTAGATTCAACTATGGCTACACCTTC; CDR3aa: CSARFNYGYTF
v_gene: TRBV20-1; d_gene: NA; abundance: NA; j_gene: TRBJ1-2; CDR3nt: TGCAGTGCTAGTGACGGGGGGATTAACTATGGCTACACCTTC; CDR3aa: CSASDGGINYGYTF
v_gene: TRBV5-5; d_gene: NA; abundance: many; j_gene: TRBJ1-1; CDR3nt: TGTGCCAGCAGCTTGGGGTTTGGGCTCTCTTACACTGAAGCTTTCTTT; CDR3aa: CASSLGFGLSYTEAFF
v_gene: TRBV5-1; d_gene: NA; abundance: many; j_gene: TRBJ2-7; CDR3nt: TGCGCCAGCACCCCTACCCACGAGCAGTACTTC; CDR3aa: CASTPTHEQYF
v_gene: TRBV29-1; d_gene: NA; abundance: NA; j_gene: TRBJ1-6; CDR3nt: TGCAGCGCCCGCTCGACAGGAAATTCACCCCTCCACTTT; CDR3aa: CSARSTGNSPLHF
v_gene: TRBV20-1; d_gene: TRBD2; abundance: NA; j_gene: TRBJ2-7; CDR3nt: TGCAGTGCTCAATTAACTAGCGGGGTTATCCTTTACGAGCAGTACTTC; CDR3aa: CSAQLTSGVILYEQYF
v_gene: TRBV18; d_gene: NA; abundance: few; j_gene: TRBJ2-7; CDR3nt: TGTGCCAGCTCACCAGGGGAAGGGGGGTCCTACGAGCAGTACTTC; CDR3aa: CASSPGEGGSYEQYF
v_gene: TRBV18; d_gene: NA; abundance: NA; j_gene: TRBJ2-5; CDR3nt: TGTGCCAGCTCACCGCGCAGACAAGAGACCCAGTACTTC; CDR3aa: CASSPRRQETQYF
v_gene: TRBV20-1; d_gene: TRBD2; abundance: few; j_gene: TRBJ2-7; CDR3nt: TGCAGTGCGCAAAGGGGAGGGTACGAGCAGTACTTC; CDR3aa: CSAQRGGYEQYF
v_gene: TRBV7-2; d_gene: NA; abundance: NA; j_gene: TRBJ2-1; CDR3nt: TGTGCCAGCAGCTTAGGGCTCGGAATGCAGTTCTTC; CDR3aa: CASSLGLGMQFF
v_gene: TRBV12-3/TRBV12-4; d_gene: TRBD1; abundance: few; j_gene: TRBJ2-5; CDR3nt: TGTGCCAGCAGTTTGGGACAGGGGCTGGAGTACCAAGAGACCCAGTACTTC; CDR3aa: CASSLGQGLEYQETQYF
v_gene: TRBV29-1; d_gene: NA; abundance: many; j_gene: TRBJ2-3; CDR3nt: TGCAGCGTTGATGGGTTCCCCCTCACAGATACGCAGTATTTT; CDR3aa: CSVDGFPLTDTQYF
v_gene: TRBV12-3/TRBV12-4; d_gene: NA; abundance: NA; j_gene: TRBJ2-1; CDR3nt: TGTGCCAGCAGTCGGGACCGAACTTATAATGAGCAGTTCTTC; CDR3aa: CASSRDRTYNEQFF
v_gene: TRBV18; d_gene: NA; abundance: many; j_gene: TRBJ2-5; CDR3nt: TGTGCCAGCTCACCACTGGCTAGTTTGGAGACCCAGTACTTC; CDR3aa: CASSPLASLETQYF
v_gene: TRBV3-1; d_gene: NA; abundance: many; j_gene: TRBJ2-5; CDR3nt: TGTGCCAGCTTCCTCCGGGGCGCAGAGACCCAGTACTTC; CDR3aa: CASFLRGAETQYF
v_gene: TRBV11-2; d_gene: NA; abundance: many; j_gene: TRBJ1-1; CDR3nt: TGTGCCAGCAGCTTAGTGGAAAGGAAAACTGAAGCTTTCTTT; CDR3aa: CASSLVERKTEAFF
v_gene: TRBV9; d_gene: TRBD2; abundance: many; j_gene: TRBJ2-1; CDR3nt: TGTGCCAGCAGCGTTGCTTTAGCGGGAAGGGGGTACAATGAGCAGTTCTTC; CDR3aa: CASSVALAGRGYNEQFF
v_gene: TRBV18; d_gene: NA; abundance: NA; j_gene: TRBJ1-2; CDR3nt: TGTGCCAGCTCACCGGGGCAGGGCCCCACCGGCGCCTTC; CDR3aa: CASSPGQGPTGAF
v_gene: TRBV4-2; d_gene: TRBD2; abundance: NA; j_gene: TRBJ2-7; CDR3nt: TGTGCCAGCAGCCAAGGAGGACTAGCGATGGAAAGCGAGCAGTACTTC; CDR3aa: CASSQGGLAMESEQYF
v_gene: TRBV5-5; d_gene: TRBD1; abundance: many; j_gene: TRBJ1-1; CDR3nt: TGTGCCAGCAGCGCAACCCAGGGGGGCACTGAAGCTTTCTTT; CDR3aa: CASSATQGGTEAFF
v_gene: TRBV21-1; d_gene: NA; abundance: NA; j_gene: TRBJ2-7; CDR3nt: TGTGCCAGCAGCTGCCGGACTAGCGGGAGGTGGCAGTACTTC; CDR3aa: CASSCRTSGRWQYF
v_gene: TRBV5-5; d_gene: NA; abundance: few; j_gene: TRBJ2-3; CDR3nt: TGTGCCAGCAGCTCCCCCCCTTGGGCAACGGGAGATACGCAGTATTTT; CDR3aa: CASSSPPWATGDTQYF
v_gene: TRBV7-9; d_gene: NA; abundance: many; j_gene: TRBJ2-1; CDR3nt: TGTGCCAGCGGGGGTGGGGAGGTGGGCAATGAGCAGTTCTTC; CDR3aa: CASGGGEVGNEQFF
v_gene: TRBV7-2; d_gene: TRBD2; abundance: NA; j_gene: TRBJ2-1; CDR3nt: TGTGCCAGCAGCGAGGGACTAGCGGGAGGTTCTGTTGAGCAGTTCTTC; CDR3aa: CASSEGLAGGSVEQFF
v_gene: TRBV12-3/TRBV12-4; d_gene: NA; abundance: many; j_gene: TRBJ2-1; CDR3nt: TGTGCCAGCAGTCCCCACCACGGTTACAATGAGCAGTTCTTC; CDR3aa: CASSPHHGYNEQFF
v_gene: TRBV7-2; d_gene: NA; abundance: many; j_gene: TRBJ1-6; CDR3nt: TGTGCCAGCAGCTCCCTTGCAGGGACTAATTCACCCCTCCACTTT; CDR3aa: CASSSLAGTNSPLHF
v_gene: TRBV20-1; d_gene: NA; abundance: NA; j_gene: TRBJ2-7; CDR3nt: TGCAGTGCTAGCGACGGGAGATTGTACGAGCAGTACTTC; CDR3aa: CSASDGRLYEQYF